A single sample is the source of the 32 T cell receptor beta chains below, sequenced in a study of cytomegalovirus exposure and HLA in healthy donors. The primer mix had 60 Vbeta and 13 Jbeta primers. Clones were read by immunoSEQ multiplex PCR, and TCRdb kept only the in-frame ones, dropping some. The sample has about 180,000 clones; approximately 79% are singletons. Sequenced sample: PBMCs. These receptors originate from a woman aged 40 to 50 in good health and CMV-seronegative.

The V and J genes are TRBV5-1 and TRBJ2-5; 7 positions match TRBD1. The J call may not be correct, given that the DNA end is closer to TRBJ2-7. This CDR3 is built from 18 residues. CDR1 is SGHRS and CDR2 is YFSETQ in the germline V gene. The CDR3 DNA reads TGCGCCAGCAGCCACGCAAACGGACAGGCACCCCTTTCCTACGAGCAGTACTTC. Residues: CASSHANGQAPLSYEQYF.

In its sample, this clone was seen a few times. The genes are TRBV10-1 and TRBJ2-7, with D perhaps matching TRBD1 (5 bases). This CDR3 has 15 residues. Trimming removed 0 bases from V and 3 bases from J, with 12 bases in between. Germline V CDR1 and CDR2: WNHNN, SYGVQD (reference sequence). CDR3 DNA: TGCGCCAGCAGTGAGTCTCACAGGCACCACTACGAGCAGTACTTC. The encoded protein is CASSESHRHHYEQYF.

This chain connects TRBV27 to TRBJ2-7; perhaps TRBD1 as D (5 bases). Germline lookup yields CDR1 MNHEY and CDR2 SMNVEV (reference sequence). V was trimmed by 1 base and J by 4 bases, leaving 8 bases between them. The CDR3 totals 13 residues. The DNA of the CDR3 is TGTGCCAGCAGTTTATTGGCAGGGTACGAGCAGTACTTC. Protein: CASSLLAGYEQYF.

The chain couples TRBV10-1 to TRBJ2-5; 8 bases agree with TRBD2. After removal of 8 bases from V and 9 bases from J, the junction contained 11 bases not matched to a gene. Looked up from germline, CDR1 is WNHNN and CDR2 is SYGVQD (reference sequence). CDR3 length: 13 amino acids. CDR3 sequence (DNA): TGCGCCAGCTCAGCGGGGGCTCAGGGAGCCCAGTACTTC. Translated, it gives CASSAGAQGAQYF.

The CDR3 coding sequence is TGTGCCAGCAGGGACAGACAGGGGTCCTACGAGCAGTACTTC. It translates to CASRDRQGSYEQYF. The gene calls are TRBV27 and TRBJ2-7; 8 bases are a match to TRBD1. CDR3 size: 14 residues. Germline-derived CDR1 and CDR2 are MNHEY and SMNVEV (reference sequence). With 6 bases clipped from V and 1 base from J, the junction kept 5 bases outside the gene matches.

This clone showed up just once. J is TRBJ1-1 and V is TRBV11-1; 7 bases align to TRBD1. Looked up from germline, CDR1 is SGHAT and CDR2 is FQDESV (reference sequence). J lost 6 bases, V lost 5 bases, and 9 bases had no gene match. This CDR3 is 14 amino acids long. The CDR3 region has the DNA TGTGCCAGCAGCCCGACAGGGAGGTGGGCTGAAGCTTTCTTT. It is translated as CASSPTGRWAEAFF.

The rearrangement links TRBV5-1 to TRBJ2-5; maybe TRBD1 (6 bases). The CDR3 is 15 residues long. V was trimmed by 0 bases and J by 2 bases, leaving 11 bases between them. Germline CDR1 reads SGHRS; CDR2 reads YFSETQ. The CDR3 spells CASSLATGSQETQYF. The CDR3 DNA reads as TGCGCCAGCAGCTTGGCGACAGGTTCGCAAGAGACCCAGTACTTC.

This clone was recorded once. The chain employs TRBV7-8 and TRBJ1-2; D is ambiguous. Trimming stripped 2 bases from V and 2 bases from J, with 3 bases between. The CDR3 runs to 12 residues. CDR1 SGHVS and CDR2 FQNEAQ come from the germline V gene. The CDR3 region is CASSLQNYGYTF. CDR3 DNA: TGTGCCAGCAGCTTACAGAACTATGGCTACACCTTC.

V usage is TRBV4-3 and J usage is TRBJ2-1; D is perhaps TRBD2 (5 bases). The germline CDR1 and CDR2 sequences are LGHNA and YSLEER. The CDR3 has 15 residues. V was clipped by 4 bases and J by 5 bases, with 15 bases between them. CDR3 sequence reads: CASSPGRVADNEQFF. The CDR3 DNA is TGCGCCAGCAGCCCGGGAAGAGTCGCGGACAATGAGCAGTTCTTC.

This chain's CDR3 is CASVGTEVTEAFF. DNA of the CDR3: TGCGCCAGCGTAGGAACAGAAGTTACTGAAGCTTTCTTT. This chain connects TRBV5-1 to TRBJ1-1; D gene uncertain. V was pared by 7 bases and J by 5 bases, with 15 bases between. The germline V gene encodes CDR1 SGHRS and CDR2 YFSETQ. The length of the CDR3 is 13 residues.

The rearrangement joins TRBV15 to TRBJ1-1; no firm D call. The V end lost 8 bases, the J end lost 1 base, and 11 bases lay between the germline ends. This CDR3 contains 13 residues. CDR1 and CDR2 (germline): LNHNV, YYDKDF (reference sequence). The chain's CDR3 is CATGSGWNTEAFF. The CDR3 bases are TGTGCCACCGGCTCGGGTTGGAACACTGAAGCTTTCTTT.

The CDR3 spells CAWSQGWYTF. The CDR3 nucleotides read TGTGCCTGGAGTCAGGGGTGGTACACCTTC. This chain joins TRBV30 and TRBJ1-2, with D maybe TRBD1 (6 bases). Trimming pared 2 bases from V and 11 bases from J, leaving 9 bases between. CDR1 and CDR2 (germline): GTSNPN, SVGIG (reference sequence). The CDR3 extends over 10 amino acids.

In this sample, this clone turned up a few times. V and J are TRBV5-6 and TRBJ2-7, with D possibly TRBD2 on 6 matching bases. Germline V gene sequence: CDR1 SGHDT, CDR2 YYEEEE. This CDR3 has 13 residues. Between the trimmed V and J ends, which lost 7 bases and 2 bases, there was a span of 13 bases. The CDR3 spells CASLGGNAYEQYF. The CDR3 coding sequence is TGTGCCAGCCTGGGCGGGAATGCCTACGAGCAGTACTTC.

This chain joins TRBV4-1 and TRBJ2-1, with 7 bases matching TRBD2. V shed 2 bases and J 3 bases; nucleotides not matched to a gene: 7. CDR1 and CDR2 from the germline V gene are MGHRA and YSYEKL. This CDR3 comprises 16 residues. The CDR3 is CASSQLGGSYYNEQFF. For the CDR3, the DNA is TGCGCCAGCAGCCAATTGGGGGGGAGTTACTACAATGAGCAGTTCTTC.

The CDR3 DNA is TGTGCCAGCAATTTATTAGGGGACACCGGGGAGCTGTTTTTT. Amino acids: CASNLLGDTGELFF. The rearrangement links TRBV6-5 to TRBJ2-2; perhaps TRBD1 as D (5 bases). Between the trimmed V and J ends, which lost 7 bases and 3 bases, there was a span of 12 bases. Germline CDR1 reads MNHEY; CDR2 reads SVGAGI. This CDR3 contains 14 residues.

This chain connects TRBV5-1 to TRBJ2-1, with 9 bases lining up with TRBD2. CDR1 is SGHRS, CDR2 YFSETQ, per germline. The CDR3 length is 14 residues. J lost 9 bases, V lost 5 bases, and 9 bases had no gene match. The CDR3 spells CASSYSGGITEQFF. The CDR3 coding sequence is TGCGCCAGCAGTTATAGCGGGGGCATCACTGAGCAGTTCTTC.

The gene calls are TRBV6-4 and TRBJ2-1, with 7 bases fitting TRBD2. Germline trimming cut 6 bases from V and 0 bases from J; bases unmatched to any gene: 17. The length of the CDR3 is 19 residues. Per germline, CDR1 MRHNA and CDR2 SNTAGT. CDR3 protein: CASSRTPTSPSRSYNEQFF. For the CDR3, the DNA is TGTGCCAGCAGCCGAACCCCGACTAGCCCTTCACGCTCCTACAATGAGCAGTTCTTC.

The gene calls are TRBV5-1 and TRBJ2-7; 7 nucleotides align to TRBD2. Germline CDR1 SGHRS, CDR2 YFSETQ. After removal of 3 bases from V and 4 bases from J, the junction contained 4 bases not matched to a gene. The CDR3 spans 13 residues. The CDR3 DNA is TGCGCCAGCAGCTCCGGGGGAGGGTACGAGCAGTACTTC. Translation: CASSSGGGYEQYF.

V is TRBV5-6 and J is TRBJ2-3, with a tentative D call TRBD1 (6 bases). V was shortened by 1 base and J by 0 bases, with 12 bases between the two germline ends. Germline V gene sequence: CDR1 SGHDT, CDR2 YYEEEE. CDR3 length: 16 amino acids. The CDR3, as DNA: TGTGCCAGCAGCTTGATCCTAAGGGGGAGCACAGATACGCAGTATTTT. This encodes CASSLILRGSTDTQYF.

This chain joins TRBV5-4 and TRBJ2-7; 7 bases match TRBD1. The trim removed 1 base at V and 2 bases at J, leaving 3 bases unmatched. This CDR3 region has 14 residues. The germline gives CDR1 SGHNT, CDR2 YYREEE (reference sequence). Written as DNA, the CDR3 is TGTGCCAGCAGCTTGTCAAGGGGGCCCTACGAGCAGTACTTC. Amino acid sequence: CASSLSRGPYEQYF.

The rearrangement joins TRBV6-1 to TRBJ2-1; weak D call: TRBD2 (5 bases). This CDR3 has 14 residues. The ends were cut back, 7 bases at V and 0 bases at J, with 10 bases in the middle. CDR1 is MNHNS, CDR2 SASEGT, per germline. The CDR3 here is CASKERSSYNEQFF. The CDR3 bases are TGTGCCAGCAAGGAGCGGAGCTCCTACAATGAGCAGTTCTTC.

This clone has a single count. The CDR3 DNA reads as TGTGCCAGCAGCTTACCCCAGGGCAGAAGCTCCTACGAGCAGTACTTC. Protein: CASSLPQGRSSYEQYF. The rearrangement joins TRBV7-9 to TRBJ2-7, with D perhaps TRBD1 (5 bases). V gave up 2 bases and J gave up 0 bases, with 14 bases separating them. The germline V gene encodes CDR1 SEHNR and CDR2 FQNEAQ (reference sequence). CDR3 length: 16 amino acids.

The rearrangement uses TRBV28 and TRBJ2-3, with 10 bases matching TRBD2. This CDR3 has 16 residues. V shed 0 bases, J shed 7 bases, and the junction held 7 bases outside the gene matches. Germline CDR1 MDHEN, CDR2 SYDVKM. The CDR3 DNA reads TGTGCCAGCAGTTTATGGGTAGCGGGGGGTCTGAATACGCAGTATTTT. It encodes CASSLWVAGGLNTQYF.

The CDR3: CATSLGQGLREPQHF. The CDR3 nucleotides read TGTGCCACCTCCTTGGGACAGGGGCTCAGGGAGCCCCAGCATTTT. The V and J genes are TRBV19 and TRBJ1-5, with 10 bases identical to TRBD1. CDR1 is LNHDA and CDR2 is SQIVND in the germline V gene (reference sequence). The V segment lost 10 bases and the J segment 8 bases; nucleotides outside the gene matches: 14. The CDR3 consists of 15 residues.

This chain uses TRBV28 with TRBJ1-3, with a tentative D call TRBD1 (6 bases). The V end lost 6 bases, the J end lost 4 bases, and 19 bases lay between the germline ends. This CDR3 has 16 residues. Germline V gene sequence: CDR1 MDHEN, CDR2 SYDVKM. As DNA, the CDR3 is TGTGCCAGCAGACCGACAGGTGGCTGGGGAGGAAACACCATATATTTT. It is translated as CASRPTGGWGGNTIYF. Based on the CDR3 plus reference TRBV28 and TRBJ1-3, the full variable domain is DVKVTQSSRYLVKRTGEKVFLECVQDMDHENMFWYRQDPGLGLRLIYFSYDVKMKEKGDIPEGYSVSREKKERFSLILESASTNQTSMYLCASRPTGGWGGNTIYFGEGSWLTVV.

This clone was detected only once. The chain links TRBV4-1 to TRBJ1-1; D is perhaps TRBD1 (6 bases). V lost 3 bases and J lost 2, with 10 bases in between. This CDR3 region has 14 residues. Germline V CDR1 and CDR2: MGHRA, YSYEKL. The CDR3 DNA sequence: TGCGCCAGCAGCCAGAACAGGGCTAACACTGAAGCTTTCTTT. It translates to CASSQNRANTEAFF.

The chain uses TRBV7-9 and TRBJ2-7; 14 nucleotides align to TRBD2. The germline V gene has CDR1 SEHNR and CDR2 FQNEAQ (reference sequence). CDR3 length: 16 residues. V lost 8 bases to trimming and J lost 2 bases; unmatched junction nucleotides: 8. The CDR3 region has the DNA TGTGCCAGCGGACTAGCGGGGGGCACACAAACCTACGAGCAGTACTTC. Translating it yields CASGLAGGTQTYEQYF.

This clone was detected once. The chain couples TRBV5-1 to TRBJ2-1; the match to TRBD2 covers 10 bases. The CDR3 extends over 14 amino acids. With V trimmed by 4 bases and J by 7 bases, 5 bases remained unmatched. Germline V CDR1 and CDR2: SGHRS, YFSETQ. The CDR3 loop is CASSPGLASNEQFF. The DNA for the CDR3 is TGCGCCAGCAGCCCGGGACTAGCGAGTAATGAGCAGTTCTTC.

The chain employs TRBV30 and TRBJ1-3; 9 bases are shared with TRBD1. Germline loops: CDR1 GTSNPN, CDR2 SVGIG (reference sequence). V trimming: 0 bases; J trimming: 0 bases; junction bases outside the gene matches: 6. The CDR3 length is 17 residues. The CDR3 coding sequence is TGTGCCTGGAGTGTACGGGGACAGGGACGCTCTGGAAACACCATATATTTT. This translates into CAWSVRGQGRSGNTIYF. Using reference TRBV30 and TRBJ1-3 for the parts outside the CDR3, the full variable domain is SQTIHQWPATLVQPVGSPLSLECTVEGTSNPNLYWYRQAAGRGLQLLFYSVGIGQISSEVPQNLSASRPQDRQFILSSKKLLLSDSGFYLCAWSVRGQGRSGNTIYFGEGSWLTVV.

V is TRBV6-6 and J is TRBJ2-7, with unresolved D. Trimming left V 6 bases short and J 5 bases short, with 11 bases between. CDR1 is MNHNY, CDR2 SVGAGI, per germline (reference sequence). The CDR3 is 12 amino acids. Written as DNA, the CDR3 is TGTGCCAGCAGCCGACCGAGGAACGAGCAGTACTTC. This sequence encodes CASSRPRNEQYF.

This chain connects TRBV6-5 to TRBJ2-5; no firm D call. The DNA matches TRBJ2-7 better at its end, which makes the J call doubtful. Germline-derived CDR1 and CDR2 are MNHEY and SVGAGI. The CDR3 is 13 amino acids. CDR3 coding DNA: TGTGCCAGCAGTTATAGGTCCAACTACGAGCAGTACTTC. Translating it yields CASSYRSNYEQYF.

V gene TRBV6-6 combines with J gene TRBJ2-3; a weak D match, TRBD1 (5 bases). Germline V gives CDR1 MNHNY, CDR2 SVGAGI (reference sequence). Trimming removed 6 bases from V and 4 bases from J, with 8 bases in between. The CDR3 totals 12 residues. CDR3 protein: CASSLTADTQYF. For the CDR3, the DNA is TGTGCCAGCAGCCTGACAGCAGATACGCAGTATTTT.